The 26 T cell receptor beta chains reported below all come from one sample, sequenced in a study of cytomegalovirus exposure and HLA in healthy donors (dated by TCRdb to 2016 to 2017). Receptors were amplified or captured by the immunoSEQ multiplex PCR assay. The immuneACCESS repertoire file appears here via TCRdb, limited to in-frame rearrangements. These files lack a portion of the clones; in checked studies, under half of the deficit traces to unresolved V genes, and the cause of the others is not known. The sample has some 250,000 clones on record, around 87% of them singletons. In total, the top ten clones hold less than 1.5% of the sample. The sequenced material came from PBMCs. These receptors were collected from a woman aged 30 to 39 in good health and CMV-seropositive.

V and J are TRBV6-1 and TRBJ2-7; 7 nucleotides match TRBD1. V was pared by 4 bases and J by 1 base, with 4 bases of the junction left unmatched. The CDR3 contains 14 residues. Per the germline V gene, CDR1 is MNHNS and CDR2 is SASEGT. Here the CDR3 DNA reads TGTGCCAGCAGTGGACAGGGTACGTCCTACGAGCAGTACTTC. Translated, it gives CASSGQGTSYEQYF.

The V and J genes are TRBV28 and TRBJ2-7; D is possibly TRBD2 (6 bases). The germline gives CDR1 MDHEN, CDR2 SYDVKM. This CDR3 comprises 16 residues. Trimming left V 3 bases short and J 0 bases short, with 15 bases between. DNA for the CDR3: TGTGCCAGCAGTTTCCGTCGGGGACTCTTCTCCTACGAGCAGTACTTC. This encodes CASSFRRGLFSYEQYF.

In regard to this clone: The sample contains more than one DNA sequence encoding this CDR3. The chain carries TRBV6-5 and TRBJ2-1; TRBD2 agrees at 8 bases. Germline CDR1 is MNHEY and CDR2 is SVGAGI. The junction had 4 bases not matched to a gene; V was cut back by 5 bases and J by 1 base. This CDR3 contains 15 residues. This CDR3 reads CASSRTSGSYNEQFF. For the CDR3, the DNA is TGTGCCAGCAGTCGTACTAGCGGATCCTACAATGAGCAGTTCTTC.

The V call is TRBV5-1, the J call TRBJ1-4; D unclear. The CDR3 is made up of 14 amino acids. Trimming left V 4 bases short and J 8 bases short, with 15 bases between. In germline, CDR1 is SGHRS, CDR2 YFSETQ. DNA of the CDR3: TGCGCCAGCAGCCAAAAGGACGGGGAGGAAAAACTGTTTTTT. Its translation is CASSQKDGEEKLFF.

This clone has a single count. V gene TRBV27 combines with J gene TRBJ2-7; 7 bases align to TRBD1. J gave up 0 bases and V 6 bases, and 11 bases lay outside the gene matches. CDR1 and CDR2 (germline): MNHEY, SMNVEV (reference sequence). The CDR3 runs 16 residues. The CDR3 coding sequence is TGTGCCAGCAGCCTGACCGGGACAGACCTCTCCTACGAGCAGTACTTC. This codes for CASSLTGTDLSYEQYF.

The CDR3 here is CASSLRGWVRGEKLFF. The CDR3 DNA reads as TGTGCCAGCAGTCTCCGGGGGTGGGTTAGAGGGGAAAAACTGTTTTTT. V gene TRBV6-8 combines with J gene TRBJ1-4; D is possibly TRBD1 (5 bases). Germline V gene data show CDR1 as MNHGY and CDR2 as SAAAGT. The CDR3 runs to 16 residues. V lost 5 bases and J lost 8, with 21 bases in between.

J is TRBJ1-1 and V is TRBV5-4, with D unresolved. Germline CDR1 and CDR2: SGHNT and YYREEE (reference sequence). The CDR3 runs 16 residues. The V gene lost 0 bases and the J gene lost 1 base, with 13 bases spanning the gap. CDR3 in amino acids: CASSLGGGSRNTEAFF. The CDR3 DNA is TGTGCCAGCAGCTTGGGTGGAGGGAGCCGGAACACTGAAGCTTTCTTT.

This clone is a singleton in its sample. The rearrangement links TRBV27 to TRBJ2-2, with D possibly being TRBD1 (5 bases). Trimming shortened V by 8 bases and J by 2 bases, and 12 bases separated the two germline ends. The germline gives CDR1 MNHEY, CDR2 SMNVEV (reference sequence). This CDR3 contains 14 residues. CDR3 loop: CASWGAVNTGELFF. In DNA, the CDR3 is TGTGCCAGCTGGGGCGCCGTCAACACCGGGGAGCTGTTTTTT.

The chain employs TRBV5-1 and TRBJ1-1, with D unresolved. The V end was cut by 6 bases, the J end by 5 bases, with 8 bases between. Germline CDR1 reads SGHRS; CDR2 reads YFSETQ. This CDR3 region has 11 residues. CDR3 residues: CASNFGTEAFF. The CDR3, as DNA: TGCGCCAGCAACTTCGGGACTGAAGCTTTCTTT.

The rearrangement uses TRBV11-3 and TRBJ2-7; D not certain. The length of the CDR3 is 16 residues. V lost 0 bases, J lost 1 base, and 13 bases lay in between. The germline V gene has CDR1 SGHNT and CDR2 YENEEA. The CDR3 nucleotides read TGTGCCAGCAGCTTAGAGCCAGGCCTTCTTTCCTACGAGCAGTACTTC. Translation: CASSLEPGLLSYEQYF.

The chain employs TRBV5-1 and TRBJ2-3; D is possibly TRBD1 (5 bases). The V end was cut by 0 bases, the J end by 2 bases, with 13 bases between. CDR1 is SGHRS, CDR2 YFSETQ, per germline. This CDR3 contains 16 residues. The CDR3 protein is CASSLGLATDTDTQYF. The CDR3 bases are TGCGCCAGCAGCTTGGGACTTGCGACAGACACAGATACGCAGTATTTT.

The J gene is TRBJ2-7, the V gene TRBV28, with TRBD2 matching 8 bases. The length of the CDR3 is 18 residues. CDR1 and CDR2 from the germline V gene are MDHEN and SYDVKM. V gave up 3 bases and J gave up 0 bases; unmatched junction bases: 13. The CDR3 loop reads CASSFPMPTSASSYEQYF. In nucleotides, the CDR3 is TGTGCCAGCAGTTTTCCTATGCCGACTAGCGCGAGCTCCTACGAGCAGTACTTC.

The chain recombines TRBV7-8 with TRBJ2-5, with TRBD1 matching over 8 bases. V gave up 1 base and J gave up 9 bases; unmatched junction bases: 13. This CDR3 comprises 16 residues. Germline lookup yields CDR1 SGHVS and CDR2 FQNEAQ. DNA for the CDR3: TGTGCCAGCAGCTTAGGTGGACAGGGATTTGGTAGGGCCCAGTACTTC. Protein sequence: CASSLGGQGFGRAQYF.

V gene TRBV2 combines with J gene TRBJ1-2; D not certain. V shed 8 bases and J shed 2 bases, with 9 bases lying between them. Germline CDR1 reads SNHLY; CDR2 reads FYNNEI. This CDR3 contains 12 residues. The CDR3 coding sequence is TGTGCCAGCGCCACAGACAACTATGGCTACACCTTC. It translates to CASATDNYGYTF.

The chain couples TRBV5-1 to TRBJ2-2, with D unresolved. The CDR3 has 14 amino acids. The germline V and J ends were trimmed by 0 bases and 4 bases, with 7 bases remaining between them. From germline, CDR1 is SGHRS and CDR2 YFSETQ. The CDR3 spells CASSLGQATGELFF. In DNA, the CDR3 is TGCGCCAGCAGCTTGGGGCAGGCCACCGGGGAGCTGTTTTTT.

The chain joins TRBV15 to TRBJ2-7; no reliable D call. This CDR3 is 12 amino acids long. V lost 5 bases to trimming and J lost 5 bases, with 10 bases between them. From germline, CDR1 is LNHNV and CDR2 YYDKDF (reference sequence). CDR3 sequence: CATSGPLDEQYF. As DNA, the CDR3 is TGTGCCACCAGCGGCCCTCTTGACGAGCAGTACTTC.

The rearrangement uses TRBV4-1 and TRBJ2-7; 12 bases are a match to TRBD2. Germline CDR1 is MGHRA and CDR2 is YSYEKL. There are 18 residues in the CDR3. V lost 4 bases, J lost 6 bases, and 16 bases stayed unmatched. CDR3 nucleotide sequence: TGCGCCAGCAGCCGCGGCCGTAGACTAGCGGGAGATCCCAGCGAGCAGTACTTC. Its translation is CASSRGRRLAGDPSEQYF.

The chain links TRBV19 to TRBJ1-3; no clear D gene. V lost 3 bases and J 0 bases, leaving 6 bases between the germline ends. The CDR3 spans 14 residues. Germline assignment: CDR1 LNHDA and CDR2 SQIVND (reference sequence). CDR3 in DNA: TGTGCCAGTAGTATCAGCGGCTCTGGAAACACCATATATTTT. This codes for CASSISGSGNTIYF.

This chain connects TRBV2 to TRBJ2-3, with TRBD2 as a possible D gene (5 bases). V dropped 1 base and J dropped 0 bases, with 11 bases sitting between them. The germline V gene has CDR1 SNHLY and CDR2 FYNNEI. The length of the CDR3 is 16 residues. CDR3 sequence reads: CASSEVLAASTDTQYF. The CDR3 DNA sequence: TGTGCCAGCAGTGAAGTTCTAGCTGCTAGCACAGATACGCAGTATTTT.

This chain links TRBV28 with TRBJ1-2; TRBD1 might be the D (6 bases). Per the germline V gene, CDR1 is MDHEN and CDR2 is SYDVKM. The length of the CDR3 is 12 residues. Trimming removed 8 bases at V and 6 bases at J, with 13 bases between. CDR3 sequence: CASEQGSHGYTF. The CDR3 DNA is TGTGCCAGCGAACAGGGATCGCATGGCTACACCTTC.

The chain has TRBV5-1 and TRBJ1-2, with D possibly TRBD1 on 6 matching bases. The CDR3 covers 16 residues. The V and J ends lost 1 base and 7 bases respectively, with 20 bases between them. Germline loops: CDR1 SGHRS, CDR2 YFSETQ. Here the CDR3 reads CASSLLVDIQGSGYTF. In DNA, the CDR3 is TGCGCCAGCAGCTTGTTGGTAGATATACAGGGTTCTGGCTACACCTTC.

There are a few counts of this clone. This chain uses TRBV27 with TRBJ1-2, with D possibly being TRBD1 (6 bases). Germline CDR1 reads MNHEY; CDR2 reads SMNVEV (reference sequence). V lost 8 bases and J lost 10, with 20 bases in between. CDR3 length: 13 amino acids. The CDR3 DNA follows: TGTGCCAGCCGTTCAAGGGGGGGTATTGACTACACCTTC. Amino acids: CASRSRGGIDYTF.

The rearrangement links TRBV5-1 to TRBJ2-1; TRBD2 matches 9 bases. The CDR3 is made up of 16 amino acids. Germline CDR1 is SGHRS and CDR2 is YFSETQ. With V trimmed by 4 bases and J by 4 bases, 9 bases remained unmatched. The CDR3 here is CASSLNSGSGYNEQFF. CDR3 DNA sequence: TGCGCCAGCAGCCTAAATAGCGGGAGCGGTTACAATGAGCAGTTCTTC. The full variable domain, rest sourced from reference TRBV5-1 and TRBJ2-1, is KAGVTQTPRYLIKTRGQQVTLSCSPISGHRSVSWYQQTPGQGLQFLFEYFSETQRNKGNFPGRFSGRQFSNSRSEMNVSTLELGDSALYLCASSLNSGSGYNEQFFGPGTRLTVL.

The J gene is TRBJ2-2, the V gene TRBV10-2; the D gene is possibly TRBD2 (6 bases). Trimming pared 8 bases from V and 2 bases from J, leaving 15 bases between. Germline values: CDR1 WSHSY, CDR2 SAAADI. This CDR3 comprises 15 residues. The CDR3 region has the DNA TGCGCCAGCCATTCCGGGACTCCCAACACCGGGGAGCTGTTTTTT. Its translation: CASHSGTPNTGELFF.

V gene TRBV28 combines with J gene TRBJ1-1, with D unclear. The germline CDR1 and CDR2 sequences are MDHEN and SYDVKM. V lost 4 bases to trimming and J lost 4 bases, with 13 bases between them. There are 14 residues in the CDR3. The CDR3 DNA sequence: TGTGCCAGCAGTTCACCAGCAGGCGTCACTGAAGCTTTCTTT. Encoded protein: CASSSPAGVTEAFF.

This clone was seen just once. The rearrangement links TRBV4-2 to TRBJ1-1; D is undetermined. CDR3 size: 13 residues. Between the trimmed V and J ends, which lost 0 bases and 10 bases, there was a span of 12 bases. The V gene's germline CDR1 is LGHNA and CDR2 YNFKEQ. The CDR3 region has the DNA TGTGCCAGCAGCCAAGAGCAGGCGAGTCTAGCTTTCTTT. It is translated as CASSQEQASLAFF.